The rows below give T cell receptor beta chains drawn from one sample of a study of early T cells in non-severe SARS-CoV-2 infection. TCRdb reprocessed the 5' RACE reads via MiXCR and lists one record per CDR3 protein. The top ten hold roughly 8.3% of the sample, which has 40,000 to 60,000 distinct CDR3 sequences, approximately 9.4% seen once. Input material: whole blood. These receptors all come from an adult who was a healthcare worker with PCR-confirmed SARS-CoV-2 infection or an uninfected control (not recorded which). The CDR3 runs from the conserved cysteine through the conserved F or W. The D gene is left open where the match is weak. Expanded clones get a size class; other rows say once, few or many, or leave the size out.

length,size,J,D,V,DNA,CDR3
17,many,TRBJ2-7,TRBD2,TRBV27,TGTGCCAGCAGTACACTAGCGGGAGGGCCGGGCGCCTACGAGCAGTACTTC,CASSTLAGGPGAYEQYF
14,many,TRBJ1-4,-,TRBV19,TGTGCCAGTAATCTGGCTGGGTATCCGGAAAAACTGTTTTTT,CASNLAGYPEKLFF
17,many,TRBJ2-1,TRBD2,TRBV12-3/TRBV12-4,TGTGCCAGCAGTCCCCCACCGACTAGCGGGAGGCCCTATGAGCAGTTCTTC,CASSPPPTSGRPYEQFF
16,many,TRBJ2-1,-,TRBV7-2,TGTGCCAGCAGCTCCCCCACCAGTCCACCCCCGAATGAGCAGTTCTTC,CASSSPTSPPPNEQFF
13,many,TRBJ1-1,-,TRBV7-8,TGTGCCAGCAGCTTGACGGTCGGTGGCGGGGCTTTCTTT,CASSLTVGGGAFF
13,few,TRBJ2-3,TRBD1,TRBV10-1,TGCGCCAGCCGGGACAGCGTCACAGATACGCAGTATTTT,CASRDSVTDTQYF
14,many,TRBJ1-5,-,TRBV20-1,TGCAGTGCCCCCAGGGCACTGCCAAATCAGCCCCAGCATTTT,CSAPRALPNQPQHF
15,few,TRBJ2-3,TRBD2,TRBV27,TGTGCCAGCAGATCATTAGCGGGAGGGGGAGATACGCAGTATTTT,CASRSLAGGGDTQYF
14,many,TRBJ1-4,-,TRBV18,TGTGCCAGCTCACCGGGAGCAACTAATGAAAAACTGTTTTTT,CASSPGATNEKLFF
13,many,TRBJ2-1,TRBD1,TRBV5-4,TGTGCCAGCAGCGTTGACAGGGGTCGTGAGCAGTTCTTC,CASSVDRGREQFF
16,-,TRBJ2-5,TRBD1,TRBV6-6,TGTGCCAGCAGTTCGAGTGGGGGACAGAAAGTAGAGACCCAGTACTTC,CASSSSGGQKVETQYF
12,many,TRBJ2-7,TRBD1,TRBV6-2/TRBV6-3,TGTGCCAGCCGAGAGGGGGCTCGGGAGCAGTACTTC,CASREGAREQYF
15,few,TRBJ2-1,-,TRBV2,TGTGCCAGCAGTGAAAGGGCGCCCACCTACAATGAGCAGTTCTTC,CASSERAPTYNEQFF